The rows below give T cell receptor beta chains drawn from one sample of a study of molecular identifiers for immune sequencing clone quantification. Each CDR3 protein is one row after TCRdb ran MiXCR on the PCR reads. In the table there are approximately 97,000 distinct CDR3 sequences, under 40% of which are singletons. Material for sequencing was naive CD8+ T cells from blood, with Jurkat cell RNA spiked in. All receptors come from a human donor in good health. Some libraries in this study had Jurkat cell RNA spiked in. CDR3s include the opening cysteine and the closing phenylalanine or tryptophan. A D gene is named only where the DNA matches it firmly. The listing skips clone size in some rows; elsewhere it reads once, few, many or a size class.

D gene,V gene,J gene,clone size,CDR3 DNA,CDR3 protein
TRBD2,TRBV7-9,TRBJ2-2,.,TGTGCCAGCAGCCCTCGACTAGCGGGAGTAGCCGGGGAGCTGTTTTTT,CASSPRLAGVAGELFF
.,TRBV20-1,TRBJ2-7,.,TGCAGTGCTAGAGTGTCCAAATCGGGACCTAGGAGGTTCGAGCAGTACTTC,CSARVSKSGPRRFEQYF
TRBD1,TRBV6-1,TRBJ2-1,.,TGTGCCAGCGAATACAGGGGGCTCTACAATGAGCAGTTCTTC,CASEYRGLYNEQFF
.,TRBV7-9,TRBJ2-5,few,TGTGCCAGCAGCCCTCCCGGGGAGTCTACGGAGACCCAGTACTTC,CASSPPGESTETQYF
TRBD1,TRBV15,TRBJ1-5,.,TGTGCCACCAGCAGAGATAGGGAGACAGGGGGTCAGCCCCAGCATTTT,CATSRDRETGGQPQHF
TRBD2,TRBV9,TRBJ2-1,.,TGTGCCAGCAGCCCCGGGACTAGTCTCAATGAGCAGTTCTTC,CASSPGTSLNEQFF
.,TRBV4-3,TRBJ2-2,.,TGCGCCAGCAGCTACCAGGGTGAAGGGGGGGAGCTGATTTTT,CASSYQGEGGELIF
.,TRBV12-3/TRBV12-4,TRBJ1-5,few,TGTGCCAGCAGTTTTTGGGGGGCAGATCAGCCCCAGCATTTT,CASSFWGADQPQHF
TRBD2,TRBV27,TRBJ2-3,.,TGTGCCAGCAGTTTAAACCCGGGACTAGCGGGAGGACTGGCAGATACGCAGTATTTT,CASSLNPGLAGGLADTQYF
TRBD2,TRBV20-1,TRBJ2-1,few,TGCAGTGCTAGAGTTGCGGGAGGATTCTCCTACAATGAGCAGTTCTTC,CSARVAGGFSYNEQFF
.,TRBV7-2,TRBJ2-5,.,TGTGCCAGCAGCATAGTAGGCGAATCCTACTCGTACCAAGAGACCCAGTACTTC,CASSIVGESYSYQETQYF
.,TRBV5-1,TRBJ1-1,many,TGCGCCAGCAGCTTTTTGGGCACTGAAGCTTTCTTT,CASSFLGTEAFF
TRBD2,TRBV12-3/TRBV12-4,TRBJ2-4,.,TGTGCCAGCAGTTTTGGGAGGGCTCGCGCCAAAAACATTCAGTACTTC,CASSFGRARAKNIQYF
.,TRBV7-2,TRBJ1-3,many,TGTGCCAGCAGTTTCCAGAAGTTCGGAAACACCATATATTTT,CASSFQKFGNTIYF
.,TRBV5-1,TRBJ1-2,.,TGCGCCAGCAGCTTAACAGGACAGAACTATGGCTACACCTTC,CASSLTGQNYGYTF
TRBD2,TRBV7-2,TRBJ2-7,.,TGTGCCAGCAGCTTAGCGAAGCAGGGACTAGCGGGAGGGTACGAGCAGTACTTC,CASSLAKQGLAGGYEQYF
.,TRBV7-6,TRBJ2-6,.,TGTGCCAGCAGCTTAGTCCCAGGGATCGGCTCTGGGGCCAACGTCCTGACTTTC,CASSLVPGIGSGANVLTF
.,TRBV6-5,TRBJ2-5,.,TGTGCCAGCAGTTACAGGGGCTGGGAGACCCAGTACTTC,CASSYRGWETQYF
.,TRBV27,TRBJ2-1,.,TGTGCCAGCAGCCTAAGCGTAAAGGGGGGTGAGCAGATCTTC,CASSLSVKGGEQIF
TRBD1,TRBV6-2/TRBV6-3,TRBJ2-7,.,TGTGCCAGCAGTCCCAGAGGGGGCAACTACGAGCAGTACTTC,CASSPRGGNYEQYF
.,TRBV11-2,TRBJ2-5,.,TGTGCCAGCAGCCCCTCCATTCATCGGGAGACCCAGTACTTC,CASSPSIHRETQYF
.,TRBV7-3,TRBJ2-4,once,TGTGCCAGCAGCTTAGGTGGCCCAAGCGACATTCCGTACTTC,CASSLGGPSDIPYF
.,TRBV12-3/TRBV12-4,TRBJ2-7,medium-sized,TGTGCCAGCAGTTTCGGGTACGAGCAGTACTTC,CASSFGYEQYF
.,TRBV28,TRBJ2-1,.,TGTGCCAGCAGGACCGTAAGAGAGCAGATCTTC,CASRTVREQIF
TRBD2,TRBV28,TRBJ2-3,many,TGTGCCAGCAGCTCTTGGAGTGTAGCGGGACCACACGCAACGCAGTATTTT,CASSSWSVAGPHATQYF
.,TRBV20-1,TRBJ2-3,few,TGCAGTGCTAGTCCCAGACCCCAAATCGTGAATGGACCTGTTACAGATACGCAGTATTTT,CSASPRPQIVNGPVTDTQYF
.,TRBV7-2,TRBJ2-5,many,TGTGCCAGCAGCTTTCGAGGGGGACAAGAGACCCAGTACTTC,CASSFRGGQETQYF
TRBD2,TRBV7-2,TRBJ2-1,.,TGTGCCAGCAGCTTAGGGCGGGAGGTCTATGAGCAGTTCTTC,CASSLGREVYEQFF
.,TRBV7-9,TRBJ2-1,.,TGTGCCAGCAGCTTATTGGCCCTGAGCTCCTACAATGAGCAGTTCTTC,CASSLLALSSYNEQFF
.,TRBV15,TRBJ2-2,.,TGTGCCACCAGCAGAGATTGGGGGCCCGGGGAGCTGATTTTT,CATSRDWGPGELIF
TRBD2,TRBV4-2,TRBJ2-5,.,TGTGCCAGCAGCCAGGTAGCGGGAGCGGAGGAGACCCAGTACTTC,CASSQVAGAEETQYF
.,TRBV28,TRBJ2-5,few,TGTGCCAGTGTAGAAGGACTTAGTATCGGGAAGGAGACCCAGTACTTC,CASVEGLSIGKETQYF
.,TRBV28,TRBJ2-3,many,TGTGCCAGCAGCCAGGCCAGCCCAGATACGCAGTATTTT,CASSQASPDTQYF
TRBD2,TRBV7-9,TRBJ2-3,few,TGTGCCAGCAGACCTGGTGGTAGCGGGAGGACAGATACGCAGTATTTT,CASRPGGSGRTDTQYF
.,TRBV7-8,TRBJ1-5,many,TGTGCCAGCAGCGCCCATAGCAATCAGCCCCAGCATTTT,CASSAHSNQPQHF
.,TRBV4-3,TRBJ1-1,few,TGCGCCAGCAGCCAAGATGGGGAGGGACGCACTGAAGCTTTCTTT,CASSQDGEGRTEAFF
TRBD1,TRBV12-3/TRBV12-4,TRBJ1-5,.,TGTGCCAGCAGTTCCCTGGGACAGGGTATCGTACCCCAGCATTTT,CASSSLGQGIVPQHF
.,TRBV10-2,TRBJ2-7,.,TGCGCCAGCCGCTATCCCGGGACTTTATTTGGGGACGAGCAGTACTTC,CASRYPGTLFGDEQYF
.,TRBV13,TRBJ1-1,.,TGTGCCAGCAGCCTTGAAGGGCAGGGGAACACTGAAGCTTTCTTT,CASSLEGQGNTEAFF
.,TRBV19,TRBJ2-7,few,TGTGCCAGCAAGGACAGAACCTACGAGCAGTACTTC,CASKDRTYEQYF
.,TRBV15,TRBJ2-7,.,TGTGCCACCAGCAGAGAAGGGGGCTACGAGCAGTACTTC,CATSREGGYEQYF
TRBD2,TRBV28,TRBJ2-7,few,TGTGCCAGCAGCACGGGGGTAGTAGCGGGGATCTACGAGCAGTACTTC,CASSTGVVAGIYEQYF
.,TRBV4-3,TRBJ2-3,many,TGCGCCAGCAGCCAGCCTTCTAGGACGCAGTATTTT,CASSQPSRTQYF
TRBD1,TRBV5-6,TRBJ2-7,.,TGTGCCAGCAGTTATACAGGGGACGAGCAGTACTTC,CASSYTGDEQYF
.,TRBV28,TRBJ2-3,few,TGTGCCAGCAGTTTGGGGATCACAGATACGCAGTATTTT,CASSLGITDTQYF
TRBD1,TRBV7-6,TRBJ2-7,many,TGTGCCAGCAGCCCCCGACAGGGGGCCTTCCACGAGCAGTACTTC,CASSPRQGAFHEQYF
TRBD2,TRBV3-1,TRBJ2-7,.,TGTGCCAGCAGCTCGCCCCCCGGGGGGATCGGCGAGCAGTACTTC,CASSSPPGGIGEQYF
TRBD1,TRBV4-1,TRBJ1-1,.,TGCGCCAGCAGCCAAGTTATAGGGGGCGCGGTGTACACTGAAGCTTTCTTT,CASSQVIGGAVYTEAFF
TRBD2,TRBV4-3,TRBJ2-7,.,TGCGCCAGCAGCCAAGAGGGAGGGAGGGCTTACGAGCAGTACTTC,CASSQEGGRAYEQYF
.,TRBV27,TRBJ1-4,.,TGTGCCAGCAGTCCAATATGGGGAGGGACGGGAGGAGATAATGAAAAACTGTTTTTT,CASSPIWGGTGGDNEKLFF
.,TRBV13,TRBJ2-3,many,TGTGCCAGCAGCTTGGTTGGGCCCGGGACGAATATCACAGATACGCAGTATTTT,CASSLVGPGTNITDTQYF